A selection of T cell receptor beta chains follows, all from one sample in a study of shared clonotypes between healthy human individuals. Here immunoSEQ multiplex PCR was the method, and the copy in TCRdb shows in-frame clones only, minus some. Of about 1.1 million clones listed, 75% to 80% are singletons. The material sequenced was memory CD4+ T cells from PBMCs. These receptors originate from a man between 18 and 35 years old in good health. Some clones in this sample may be carry-over from other donors' samples. Each CDR3 is given with its conserved first and last residue. The D gene is left open where the match is weak. The size of a clone is reported for some rows only, either as once, few or many, or as a class for expanded clones.

J,size,V,D,CDR3,DNA
TRBJ1-3,-,TRBV9,-,CASSPSWGSSGNTIYF,TGTGCCAGCAGCCCCTCGTGGGGGAGCTCTGGAAACACCATATATTTT
TRBJ2-3,-,TRBV5-6,-,CASSFQAGTDTQYF,TGTGCCAGCAGCTTCCAGGCAGGCACAGATACGCAGTATTTT
TRBJ2-7,-,TRBV11-3,-,CASSAQTGESYEQYF,TGTGCCAGCAGCGCCCAAACCGGGGAGTCCTACGAGCAGTACTTC
TRBJ1-1,many,TRBV27,TRBD1,CASRLSGGTEAFF,TGTGCCAGCAGGTTATCAGGGGGGACTGAAGCTTTCTTT
TRBJ2-1,-,TRBV27,TRBD2,CASSPIAGPYNEQFF,TGTGCCAGCAGTCCGATAGCGGGGCCCTACAATGAGCAGTTCTTC
TRBJ1-2,once,TRBV18,TRBD1,CASSPLRGIYGYTF,TGTGCCAGCTCACCACTCAGGGGGATCTATGGCTACACCTTC
TRBJ1-2,-,TRBV5-1,TRBD1,CASSLGQGVYGYTF,TGCGCCAGCAGCTTGGGACAGGGGGTCTATGGCTACACCTTC
TRBJ2-1,-,TRBV25-1,-,CASSDGEDSYNEQFF,TGTGCCAGCAGTGACGGGGAGGACTCCTACAATGAGCAGTTCTTC
TRBJ2-1,-,TRBV28,-,CASSQFLAFSSYNEQFF,TGTGCCAGCAGCCAATTCCTAGCGTTTAGCTCCTACAATGAGCAGTTCTTC
TRBJ2-7,-,TRBV28,-,CASSSPPRGNYEQYF,TGTGCCAGCAGTTCCCCCCCCCGGGGAAACTACGAGCAGTACTTC
TRBJ2-7,-,TRBV14,-,CASANYEQYF,TGTGCCAGCGCGAACTACGAGCAGTACTTC
TRBJ1-5,few,TRBV5-1,-,CASSPEGTHNQPQHF,TGCGCCAGCAGCCCGGAGGGGACCCACAATCAGCCCCAGCATTTT
TRBJ1-2,-,TRBV28,-,CASRGWDTYYGYTF,TGTGCCAGCAGAGGTTGGGACACCTACTATGGCTACACCTTC
TRBJ2-5,-,TRBV5-1,TRBD1,CASSLGTGHETQYF,TGCGCCAGCAGCTTGGGGACAGGGCACGAGACCCAGTACTTC
TRBJ2-5,once,TRBV28,TRBD2,CASSLTSGSPETQYF,TGTGCCAGCAGTTTAACTAGCGGGAGCCCAGAGACCCAGTACTTC
TRBJ2-5,few,TRBV28,TRBD1,CASSWDVYLGQGRARETQYF,TGTGCCAGCAGTTGGGATGTCTATCTGGGACAGGGCAGGGCCCGAGAGACCCAGTACTTC
TRBJ2-5,-,TRBV28,-,CASSLGTFETQYF,TGTGCCAGCAGTCTGGGGACCTTTGAGACCCAGTACTTC
TRBJ1-2,-,TRBV28,-,CASSSPQTVNYGYTF,TGTGCCAGCAGTTCCCCTCAGACAGTCAACTATGGCTACACCTTC
TRBJ2-7,-,TRBV28,-,CAISTTGTLGEQYF,TGTGCCATCTCCACTACCGGGACCCTTGGCGAGCAGTACTTC
TRBJ2-1,-,TRBV5-4,TRBD2,CASSLGRESEQFF,TGTGCCAGCAGTCTTGGGCGGGAGAGCGAGCAGTTCTTC
TRBJ2-3,few,TRBV28,-,CASSPPSGTDTQYF,TGTGCCAGCAGTCCTCCCTCGGGCACAGATACGCAGTATTTT
TRBJ1-5,-,TRBV19,-,CASSTEGVPNQPQHF,TGTGCCAGTAGTACGGAGGGAGTCCCCAATCAGCCCCAGCATTTT
TRBJ1-2,-,TRBV19,TRBD1,CASSVGTGLNYGYTF,TGTGCCAGTAGTGTTGGGACAGGGCTCAATTATGGCTACACCTTC
TRBJ2-7,-,TRBV11-2,-,CASRPGSASSYEQYF,TGTGCCAGCAGACCAGGGTCGGCAAGCTCCTACGAGCAGTACTTC
TRBJ2-2,-,TRBV28,-,CASSRMGTNTGELFF,TGTGCCAGCAGTCGAATGGGGACGAACACCGGGGAGCTGTTTTTT
TRBJ2-7,-,TRBV7-3,-,CASSLRGGAVYEQYF,TGTGCCAGCAGCTTACGAGGGGGAGCAGTCTACGAGCAGTACTTC
TRBJ2-2,-,TRBV19,-,CASSMRSGDNTGELFF,TGTGCCAGTAGTATGAGGTCAGGGGATAACACCGGGGAGCTGTTTTTT
TRBJ2-7,few,TRBV27,TRBD2,CASSLIIGTSGDEQYF,TGTGCCAGCAGTCTTATCATCGGGACTAGCGGAGACGAGCAGTACTTC
TRBJ1-3,-,TRBV28,-,CASSLLLRGSGNTIYF,TGTGCCAGCAGTTTATTGCTTCGGGGGTCTGGAAACACCATATATTTT
TRBJ2-3,-,TRBV5-8,TRBD2,CASSQDSGLAGSDTQYF,TGCGCCAGCAGCCAAGATAGCGGACTAGCGGGATCAGATACGCAGTATTTT
TRBJ2-1,-,TRBV5-1,-,CASSLAASYNEQFF,TGCGCCAGCAGCTTGGCCGCGAGTTACAATGAGCAGTTCTTC
TRBJ2-5,-,TRBV6-1,-,CASNSGGWETQYF,TGTGCCAGCAATTCCGGGGGATGGGAGACCCAGTACTTC
TRBJ1-5,-,TRBV19,-,CASSIQASSGQPQHF,TGTGCCAGTAGTATACAAGCATCGAGTGGACAGCCCCAGCATTTT
TRBJ2-7,once,TRBV6-1,-,CASRRDTYEQYF,TGTGCCAGCAGACGGGACACCTACGAGCAGTACTTC
TRBJ1-5,once,TRBV28,-,CASSFPPGNNQPQHF,TGTGCCAGCAGTTTCCCTCCAGGCAACAATCAGCCCCAGCATTTT
TRBJ2-1,-,TRBV4-2,-,CASSPPGAYKNEQFF,TGTGCCAGCAGCCCGCCGGGGGCATATAAGAATGAGCAGTTCTTC
TRBJ2-4,few,TRBV2,-,CASSDGALGAKNIQYF,TGTGCCAGCAGTGACGGGGCTCTGGGAGCCAAAAACATTCAGTACTTC
TRBJ2-7,-,TRBV5-8,TRBD1,CASSQDRVLEQYF,TGTGCCAGCAGTCAGGACAGGGTACTCGAGCAGTACTTC
TRBJ2-5,-,TRBV5-1,TRBD1,CASSLGTGKDETQYF,TGCGCCAGCAGCCTCGGGACAGGGAAGGACGAGACCCAGTACTTC
TRBJ1-5,-,TRBV5-1,-,CASSLDGTANQPQHF,TGCGCCAGCAGCTTGGACGGGACCGCTAATCAGCCCCAGCATTTT
TRBJ1-4,-,TRBV29-1,-,CSADTSEKLFF,TGCAGCGCCGACACTAGCGAAAAACTGTTTTTT
TRBJ1-1,-,TRBV11-2,TRBD1,CASGWRTQGGDWNTEAFF,TGTGCCAGCGGATGGAGGACCCAGGGGGGAGATTGGAACACTGAAGCTTTCTTT
TRBJ2-7,many,TRBV2,-,CAGGTERYEQYF,TGTGCCGGAGGGACGGAGAGATACGAGCAGTACTTC